Reported below is one T cell receptor beta chain. No antigen is known for it. The V and J ends lost 6 bases and 6 bases, in that order; junction bases with no gene match: 4. The CDR3 has 12 residues. Looked up from germline, CDR1 is LNHDA and CDR2 is SQIVND (reference sequence). Regarding treatment: roughly 19 received Ad26.COV2.S at low or high dose, single or two shots; about 5 received placebo; per-sample allocation not given. Vaccine and placebo recipients were sampled on day 63 after the first injection. The data derive from a study of Ad26.COV2.S vaccination and SARS-CoV-2 variants. Study information: Ad26.COV2.S was injected intramuscularly once or twice, 56 days apart. Whole-study findings and limits: Vaccinated individuals (as opposed to placebo recipients) had higher spike-specific TCR breadth. After vaccination, substantial breadth of spike-specific CD8+ and CD4+ responses was reported.

Sequenced by immunoSEQ multiplex PCR; TCRdb stores in-frame clones only, minus some. The data show more than 350,000 clones, roughly 90% seen once. Sequenced material: peripheral blood, taken in a trial of Ad26.COV2.S vaccine versus placebo. The chain combines TRBV19 with TRBJ2-7; 8 bases align to TRBD2. The origin of this receptor is a person aged 18-60 years who received the Ad26.COV2.S COVID-19 vaccine or a placebo. The DNA for the CDR3 is TGTGCCAGTAGCCCGCGGGGGGCCGAGCAGTACTTC. Translated, it gives CASSPRGAEQYF.